The 13 T cell receptor beta chains reported below all come from one sample, sequenced in a study of lymphopenia after photon versus proton radiotherapy. Profiling relied on immunoSEQ multiplex PCR, and the TCRdb table lists in-frame clones only, not all of them. The sample carries about 34,000 clones, about 87% recorded once. The sequencing here drew on peripheral blood, taken from a patient treated with proton-based radiotherapy. The origin of the receptors is a woman aged 70-85 years with pancreatic cancer.

The chain recombines TRBV20-1 with TRBJ1-6, with D unresolved. Trimming left V 5 bases short and J 15 bases short, with 11 bases between. This CDR3 is 10 amino acids long. Germline V gene lookup returns CDR1 DFQATT and CDR2 SNEGSKA (reference sequence). CDR3 coding DNA: TGCAGTGCTCCGGACCTTGGCCTCCACTTT. Residues: CSAPDLGLHF.

This chain connects TRBV5-4 to TRBJ2-6; 7 bases line up with TRBD1. With 4 bases clipped from V and 3 bases from J, the junction kept 10 bases outside the gene matches. Germline V gene sequence: CDR1 SGHNT, CDR2 YYREEE (reference sequence). This CDR3 is built from 17 residues. The chain's CDR3 is CASSGGKTGLGANVLTF. CDR3 DNA: TGTGCCAGCAGCGGGGGAAAGACAGGGCTTGGGGCCAACGTCCTGACTTTC.

This chain uses TRBV7-8 with TRBJ2-1; D is uncertain. The V end was cut by 5 bases, the J end by 5 bases, with 4 bases between. This CDR3 spans 11 amino acids. Germline V lookup: CDR1 SGHVS, CDR2 FQNEAQ. The CDR3 here is CASSLDNEQFF. DNA for the CDR3: TGTGCCAGCAGCCTAGACAATGAGCAGTTCTTC. Combining the CDR3 with reference TRBV7-8 and TRBJ2-1 gives the whole variable domain GAGVSQSPRYKVAKRGQDVALRCDPISGHVSLFWYQQALGQGPEFLTYFQNEAQLDKSGLPSDRFFAERPEGSVSTLKIQRTQQEDSAVYLCASSLDNEQFFGPGTRLTVL.

V usage is TRBV10-2 and J usage is TRBJ2-3, with 7 bases aligning to TRBD2. Trimming removed 2 bases from V and 8 bases from J; junction bases left unmatched: 4. The CDR3 is made up of 13 amino acids. Germline V gene data show CDR1 as WSHSY and CDR2 as SAAADI. CDR3 sequence reads: CASSEASSGTQYF. The CDR3 DNA is TGCGCCAGCAGTGAGGCCTCTAGCGGTACGCAGTATTTT.

The gene calls are TRBV19 and TRBJ2-1; 11 nucleotides align to TRBD2. Germline CDR1 reads LNHDA; CDR2 reads SQIVND (reference sequence). There are 18 residues in the CDR3. The V and J ends lost 3 bases and 6 bases, in that order; junction bases with no gene match: 13. The CDR3: CASSMYLPLAGVPNEQFF. In nucleotides, the CDR3 is TGTGCCAGTAGTATGTATCTTCCACTAGCGGGAGTCCCCAATGAGCAGTTCTTC.

This chain uses TRBV28 with TRBJ2-7; 9 bases are shared with TRBD2. The germline CDR1 and CDR2 sequences are MDHEN and SYDVKM. The V and J ends lost 5 bases and 2 bases, in that order; junction bases with no gene match: 10. This CDR3 has 16 amino acids. CDR3 nucleotide sequence: TGTGCCAGCAGTGAAAGCCAAAGCGGGAGGCCCTACGAGCAGTACTTC. Protein product: CASSESQSGRPYEQYF. Using reference TRBV28 and TRBJ2-7 for the parts outside the CDR3, the full variable domain is DVKVTQSSRYLVKRTGEKVFLECVQDMDHENMFWYRQDPGLGLRLIYFSYDVKMKEKGDIPEGYSVSREKKERFSLILESASTNQTSMYLCASSESQSGRPYEQYFGPGTRLTVT.

The chain has TRBV4-3 and TRBJ2-1; no clear D. In germline, CDR1 is LGHNA, CDR2 YSLEER. The CDR3 is made up of 14 amino acids. Trimming left V 1 base short and J 3 bases short, with 7 bases between. The CDR3 sequence: CASSQGALYNEQFF. The CDR3 DNA sequence: TGCGCCAGCAGCCAAGGGGCCCTCTACAATGAGCAGTTCTTC.

The rearrangement links TRBV23-1 to TRBJ2-7; D is perhaps TRBD1 (6 bases). TRBV23-1 is known as an ORF, though its function is uncertain. CDR3 length: 17 residues. V lost 0 bases and J lost 0, with 15 bases in between. The CDR3 nucleotides are TGCGCCAGCAGTCAATCGTTCAGGGAACAGGGCTCCTACGAGCAGTACTTC. Translation gives CASSQSFREQGSYEQYF.

The chain couples TRBV5-1 to TRBJ1-6; D may be TRBD1 (5 bases). Trimming left V 2 bases short and J 5 bases short, with 8 bases between. Germline CDR1 SGHRS, CDR2 YFSETQ. This CDR3 comprises 14 residues. The chain's CDR3 is CASSLDSHNSPLHF. The CDR3 nucleotides read TGCGCCAGCAGCTTAGACAGCCATAATTCACCCCTCCACTTT.

The chain carries TRBV7-5 and TRBJ1-1. TRBV7-5 is classified as a pseudogene. This CDR3 spans 16 amino acids. The CDR3 here is CARSLVWGNGKTEAFF. The CDR3 DNA reads TGTGCCAGAAGCTTAGTTTGGGGGAACGGGAAAACTGAAGCTTTCTTT.

V usage is TRBV5-8 and J usage is TRBJ2-2; D not resolved. Looked up from germline, CDR1 is SGHTS and CDR2 is YDEGEE. Trimming cost V 1 base and J 0 bases, with 10 bases left between them. CDR3 length: 16 residues. The CDR3, as DNA: TGTGCCAGCAGCTTGCCCTCTGGAACGAACACCGGGGAGCTGTTTTTT. It translates to CASSLPSGTNTGELFF. Looking up the rest from reference TRBV5-8 and TRBJ2-2 gives the full variable domain: EAGVTQSPTHLIKTRGQQATLRCSPISGHTSVYWYQQALGLGLQFLLWYDEGEERNRGNFPPRFSGRQFPNYSSELNVNALELEDSALYLCASSLPSGTNTGELFFGEGSRLTVL.

This sequence joins TRBV5-4 and TRBJ2-3; possibly TRBD2 for D (5 bases). The CDR3 length is 14 residues. Germline assignment: CDR1 SGHNT and CDR2 YYREEE (reference sequence). Trimming removed 4 bases from V and 3 bases from J, with 12 bases in between. CDR3 in amino acids: CASSPPSRTDTQYF. DNA for the CDR3: TGTGCCAGCAGCCCCCCTAGCCGTACAGATACGCAGTATTTT. The complete variable domain, with remaining parts taken from reference TRBV5-4 and TRBJ2-3, reads ETGVTQSPTHLIKTRGQQVTLRCSSQSGHNTVSWYQQALGQGPQFIFQYYREEENGRGNFPPRFSGLQFPNYSSELNVNALELDDSALYLCASSPPSRTDTQYFGPGTRLTVL.

The chain has TRBV13 and TRBJ1-6; D may be TRBD1 (6 bases). This CDR3 has 14 residues. V was pared by 8 bases and J by 10 bases, with 18 bases between. CDR1 and CDR2 (germline): PRHDT, FYEKMQ (reference sequence). The CDR3: CASETTGVGSPLHF. CDR3 DNA: TGTGCCAGCGAAACGACAGGCGTTGGGTCACCCCTCCACTTT.